Below, one T cell receptor (beta chain) is given with its context. The sample comes from a study of blood T cell repertoires in COVID-19. Whole-study context: Samples of COVID-19 (acute and convalescent) were obtained from the United States, Italy and Spain. PBMCs, B-cell-depleted T cells, or T cells were the source of the cDNA or gDNA that made up the material.

Per the authors' pipeline: Scientists estimated how many nucleated cells there were by amplifying reference gene primers. TCRdb keeps only in-frame clones here, not all; method: immunoSEQ multiplex PCR. V and J calls and clone size are those listed in that table; D and trimming were worked out from the DNA. Here the sample spans some 150,000 clones, about four fifths being singletons. CDR3 size: 14 residues. Trimming took 4 bases from V and 8 from J, leaving 17 bases between them. The V gene's germline CDR1 is KGHSH and CDR2 LQKENI. The clonotype comes from a man between 65 and 80 years old with acute or convalescent COVID-19. Sequencing was performed on peripheral blood. The genes are TRBV18 and TRBJ1-2; TRBD1 is a possible D gene (5 bases). The CDR3 DNA follows: TGTGCCAGCTCACAAACACCAGGGATTACGGGCTACACCTTC. Its translation is CASSQTPGITGYTF. Complete variable domain (other parts from reference TRBV18 and TRBJ1-2): NAGVMQNPRHLVRRRGQEARLRCSPMKGHSHVYWYRQLPEEGLKFMVYLQKENIIDESGMPKERFSAEFPKEGPSILRIQQVVRGDSAAYFCASSQTPGITGYTFGSGTRLTVV.